The 10 T cell receptor beta chains below come from one sample, sequenced in a study of post-analysis software for immune sequencing data. Points from the study as a whole: TRBV5-6, TRBV5-1 and TRBV20-1 belonged to a set of about five TRBV segments that were more frequent in patients than controls.

TCR beta cDNA libraries had unique molecular identifiers. Via MiXCR, TCRdb re-called the PCR reads, giving one row per CDR3 protein. Seen here are about 540,000 distinct CDR3 sequences, under 40% observed once, and the top ten hold 4.5% to 7.5%. Their cognate antigens are unknown. Sequenced material: blood. These TCRs come from a girl under 18 with multiple sclerosis.

The rearrangement uses TRBV27 and TRBJ2-7; D call uncertain. This CDR3 is 11 amino acids long. Germline values: CDR1 MNHEY, CDR2 SMNVEV (reference sequence). The ends were cut back, 8 bases at V and 3 bases at J, with 8 bases in the middle. CDR3 nucleotides: TGTGCCAGCGGAATTCTCTACGAGCAGTACTTC. This gives the protein CASGILYEQYF.

V and J are TRBV10-3 and TRBJ2-5; 15 bases align to TRBD2. This CDR3 region has 17 residues. Trimming took 10 bases from V and 5 from J; bases not matched to a gene: 14. The germline V gene encodes CDR1 ENHRY and CDR2 SYGVKD. The CDR3 DNA sequence: TGTGCCACGGCCGGGACTAGCGGGGGGCATCTGAGGGAGACCCAGTACTTC. Its translation is CATAGTSGGHLRETQYF.

This clonotype was counted a few times. The chain uses TRBV5-1 and TRBJ2-3, with D perhaps TRBD2 (5 bases). The CDR3 consists of 16 residues. The V and J ends lost 0 bases and 10 bases respectively, with 21 bases between them. CDR1 and CDR2 (germline): SGHRS, YFSETQ. Written as DNA, the CDR3 is TGCGCCAGCAGCTTGGATAGTGGAATGGGGTTGAGGGCGCAGTATTTT. As protein: CASSLDSGMGLRAQYF.

This chain joins TRBV20-1 and TRBJ2-1; possibly TRBD2 for D (5 bases). CDR3 size: 12 residues. Trimming stripped 5 bases from V and 13 bases from J, with 18 bases between. Germline loops: CDR1 DFQATT, CDR2 SNEGSKA (reference sequence). The CDR3 DNA is TGCAGTGCTGCCCACGGGGAAGAGACCCAGTTCTTC. It codes for CSAAHGEETQFF.

This chain links TRBV4-1 with TRBJ2-5; D possibly matches TRBD1 or TRBD2 (6 bases each). The CDR3 has 14 residues. Germline V gene lookup returns CDR1 MGHRA and CDR2 YSYEKL. The V and J ends lost 4 bases and 9 bases respectively, with 18 bases between them. The CDR3 protein is CASSPLGAGEAQYF. CDR3 coding DNA: TGCGCCAGCAGCCCCCTGGGGGCCGGGGAGGCCCAGTACTTC.

This rearrangement joins TRBV20-1 to TRBJ2-5; no clear D gene. Near its end, the DNA agrees better with TRBJ2-7, so the J call may be wrong. The CDR3 extends over 12 amino acids. From germline, CDR1 is DFQATT and CDR2 SNEGSKA (reference sequence). The CDR3 nucleotides read TGCAGTGCTAGAGACCCCCCGTCCGAGCAGTACTTC. It yields the protein CSARDPPSEQYF.

The rearrangement uses TRBV5-5 and TRBJ2-1; D is perhaps TRBD1 or TRBD2 (5 bases each). Trimming stripped 0 bases from V and 12 bases from J, with 22 bases between. The V gene's germline CDR1 is SGHKS and CDR2 YYEKEE (reference sequence). The CDR3 totals 16 residues. The CDR3 DNA reads as TGTGCCAGCAGCTTGGGGGCGGGCAGGGTAGTTAGTGGGCAGTTCTTC. It specifies CASSLGAGRVVSGQFF.

This clonotype was recorded a few times. The rearrangement uses TRBV3-1 and TRBJ2-5; TRBD2 aligns across 7 bases. V lost 0 bases, J lost 5 bases, and 3 bases stayed unmatched. The CDR3 is made up of 14 amino acids. From germline, CDR1 is LGHDT and CDR2 YNNKEL (reference sequence). Written as DNA, the CDR3 is TGTGCCAGCAGCCAAGATAACGGGGGGGAGACCCAGTACTTC. This codes for CASSQDNGGETQYF.

This clonotype turned up a few times. The chain employs TRBV20-1 and TRBJ1-2, with a weak D call TRBD1 (6 bases). Germline loops: CDR1 DFQATT, CDR2 SNEGSKA (reference sequence). The CDR3 contains 12 residues. V gave up 6 bases and J gave up 4 bases, with 12 bases separating them. CDR3 protein: CSAADRLYGYTF. The CDR3 bases are TGCAGTGCAGCAGACAGGCTCTATGGCTACACCTTC.

Only a few counts were recorded for this clonotype. CDR3 DNA: TGTGCCAGCAGTCGGGACATTTCCTACGAGCAGTACTTC. Translated: CASSRDISYEQYF. The chain links TRBV2 to TRBJ2-7; a weak D match, TRBD1 (6 bases). Germline CDR1 reads SNHLY; CDR2 reads FYNNEI. Deletions cut 5 bases from V and 1 base from J, with 9 bases between. The CDR3 extends over 13 amino acids.